This T cell receptor (beta chain) was observed in a study of OX40 agonist ivuxolimab in advanced cancers. Study-level background: Ivuxolimab was a fully human IgG2 agonistic monoclonal antibody targeting the costimulatory receptor OX40 (CD134). Intravenous ivuxolimab was administered to patients every 2 weeks at six dose levels: 0.01, 0.1, 0.3, 1.5, 3 and 10 mg/kg. Of the approximately 50 dose-escalation patients, hepatocellular carcinoma was present in 19, melanoma in approximately 15, renal cell carcinoma in 9 and head and neck cancer in 9. A male proportion of approximately 83% and a mean age of approximately 60 years, ranging from roughly 23 to 85, were recorded for the dose-escalation cohort. Patients were allowed to have had prior anti-PD-1, anti-PD-L1 or anti-CTLA-4 therapy, and roughly 40% of the dose-escalation patients had been treated with checkpoint inhibitors. Partial responses occurred in three dose-escalation patients, of whom one had hepatocellular carcinoma and two had cutaneous melanoma. The purpose of peripheral TCRbeta sequencing was to test whether ivuxolimab changed TCR sequence diversity and led to clonal T-cell expansion. The paper reports the monotherapy dose-escalation portion (N of about 47 patients) of the phase I ivuxolimab trial.

The V end loses 0 bases and the J end loses 0 bases, and a stretch of 11 bases separates them. Its CDR3 holds 16 amino acids, cysteine through phenylalanine. The retained sequence is limited to the CDR3, 48 bases, with the frame set at the first base. In the germline V gene, CDR1 corresponds to LGHNA and CDR2 to YNFKEQ. For sequencing of the TCRbeta CDR3 region, genomic DNA was extracted from the sorted cells. The immunoSEQ Assay was used for sequencing of TCRbeta CDR3 regions. What TCRdb holds here is the immuneACCESS table cut down to in-frame rearrangements. Part of the clones is not present; checked against another copy, under half of the missing clones reflect an unresolved V gene, and the others are unexplained. This sample gives 70,000 or so clones in total; around 91% of them show up just once. The ten largest clones add up to around 6.5% of the sample. In its sample, this clone was seen once. Its recognized antigen is unknown. No much larger clone is present one base from it, and per-base qualities are unavailable.

The trial excluded patients who had a history of autoimmune disease or who were on systemic immunosuppression. Peripheral blood for TCR sequencing was collected from all dose cohorts at baseline, on cycle 4 day 1, and on cycle 7 day 1. Samples were obtained from an open-label, multicenter, first-in-human phase I dose-escalation trial of ivuxolimab. Adults with locally advanced or metastatic head and neck squamous cell, hepatocellular, melanoma or renal cell carcinoma were enrolled in the trial. Before TCR sequencing, CD4+ and CD8+ T cells were separately sorted from peripheral blood. General findings and caveats noted by the study authors: At doses of 0.1 to 3.0 mg/kg, clonal expansion of both CD4+ and CD8+ T cells in blood was seen between baseline and week 6. Low levels of normalized T-cell clonal expansion were also shown by some nonresponding patients. The antigen specificity of the peripheral T cells that underwent clonal expansion was not determined. In the 0.1-3.0 mg/kg groups, partial responders were among the patients with the lowest normalized peripheral clonal expansion, particularly in CD8+ T cells. After ivuxolimab, CD8+ T cells had more expanded clones than CD4+ T cells on average.

This material consisted of CD4+ or CD8+ T cells sorted from blood, taken in a trial of the OX40 agonist ivuxolimab. This sequence uses TRBV4-2 and TRBJ1-1, with the D gene uncertain. The TCR sequence derives from an adult with an advanced solid tumor such as melanoma, head and neck, liver or kidney cancer. CDR3 sequence: CASSQDWYGLNTEAFF. The DNA sequence is as follows: TGTGCCAGCAGCCAAGATTGGTACGGACTGAACACTGAAGCTTTCTTT.